Listed here is a single TCR beta chain. As yet, its antigen is unknown. From germline, CDR1 is SGHKS and CDR2 YYEKEE (reference sequence). J gave up 9 bases and V 4 bases, and 6 bases lay outside the gene matches. There are 13 residues in the CDR3. These data are taken from a study of vaccination effects on CD4 cells after COVID-19. ViraFEST expansion of antigen-specific CD4+ T cells with viral peptide pools preceded sequencing. A 10-day culture period preceded the isolation of CD4+ T cells. Nobody among the vaccine recipients had prior SARS-CoV-2 infection (nucleocapsid antibodies were negative). Method: immunoSEQ multiplex PCR; TCRdb's copy keeps in-frame clones and lacks some. The sample holds 68,000 or so clones, roughly 80% seen once.

The clonotype originates from a human donor who received a COVID-19 vaccine. J is TRBJ1-1 and V is TRBV5-5; 10 bases agree with TRBD1. The sequences come from CD4+ T cells from PBMCs cultured with SARS-CoV-2 spike peptides, collected before COVID-19 vaccination. This CDR3 reads CASSPGQGGQAFF. The CDR3 DNA follows: TGTGCCAGCAGCCCTGGACAGGGGGGCCAAGCTTTCTTT.